Listed here are 26 T cell receptor beta chains from one sample, sequenced in a study of response to subunit inactivated influenza vaccine (dated by TCRdb to the late 2010s). Libraries were made using RT-PCR. The run used an Illumina HiSeq 2500. The public reads were quality trimmed at Q25 with fastp and then assembled into clones with MiXCR by TCRdb, keeping productive beta chains. For every CDR3 protein sequence, its rows merge into one entry that carries the most common genes and DNA. In this sample the table shows around 520,000 distinct CDR3 sequences, approximately 24% of which occur a single time. The ten largest clonotypes hold approximately 1.9% of the sample. The sequences come from CD4+ T cells sorted from PBMCs, collected about 5 days after vaccination. The receptors were sampled from a man aged 50-59 years who received an inactivated influenza vaccine. Donor details come from another sample of the same person, matched by shared clones.

This chain joins TRBV28 and TRBJ1-5; D may be TRBD1 (5 bases). V gave up 7 bases and J gave up 5 bases, with 15 bases separating them. The germline V gene has CDR1 MDHEN and CDR2 SYDVKM. This CDR3 has 14 residues. This CDR3 is CASTSPGTHQPQHF. The CDR3, as DNA: TGTGCCAGCACTTCACCCGGGACCCATCAGCCCCAGCATTTT.

This clonotype has only a few counts. The gene calls are TRBV7-2 and TRBJ1-2; D uncertain. There are 15 residues in the CDR3. Trimming shortened V by 1 base and J by 6 bases, and 15 bases separated the two germline ends. Germline V gives CDR1 SGHTA, CDR2 FQGNSA. The CDR3 sequence is CASSLVFEGVDGYTF. CDR3 DNA sequence: TGTGCCAGCAGCTTAGTCTTTGAGGGTGTGGATGGCTACACCTTC.

This clonotype was seen a few times. The chain is built from TRBV20-1 and TRBJ2-7; TRBD2 is a possible D gene (5 bases). The CDR3 loop spans 14 amino acids. Trimming cost V 0 bases and J 2 bases, with 11 bases left between them. Germline loops: CDR1 DFQATT, CDR2 SNEGSKA (reference sequence). CDR3 in amino acids: CSARDRRATYEQYF. CDR3 DNA sequence: TGCAGTGCTAGAGATAGGCGGGCAACCTACGAGCAGTACTTC.

This chain connects TRBV15 to TRBJ1-6, with TRBD1 as a possible D gene (6 bases). V was pared by 5 bases and J by 0 bases, with 8 bases between. The CDR3 has 15 amino acids. CDR1 is LNHNV, CDR2 YYDKDF, per germline (reference sequence). The CDR3 nucleotides read TGTGCCACCAGCGACAGGAACTCCTATAATTCACCCCTCCACTTT. It yields the protein CATSDRNSYNSPLHF.

The chain recombines TRBV5-5 with TRBJ2-7; D uncertain. V lost 4 bases to trimming and J lost 1 base, with 18 bases between them. The CDR3 totals 16 residues. Germline CDR1 reads SGHKS; CDR2 reads YYEKEE (reference sequence). The CDR3 reads CASSPGGSVASYEQYF. The DNA of the CDR3 is TGTGCCAGCAGCCCCGGTGGGTCAGTCGCATCCTACGAGCAGTACTTC.

This clonotype has more than one count but fewer than ten. V usage is TRBV15 and J usage is TRBJ2-1, with D possibly called TRBD1 or TRBD2 (5 bases each). V was clipped by 8 bases and J by 0 bases, with 14 bases between them. The CDR3 contains 15 residues. Germline lookup yields CDR1 LNHNV and CDR2 YYDKDF (reference sequence). CDR3: CATPPVRGSYNEQFF. The CDR3 nucleotides are TGTGCCACCCCTCCAGTGAGGGGCTCCTACAATGAGCAGTTCTTC.

CDR3 DNA: TGCAGTGCTAGAAGGGCTGGGGGGATACCCACAGATACGCAGTATTTT. This sequence encodes CSARRAGGIPTDTQYF. The J gene is TRBJ2-3, the V gene TRBV20-1, with D possibly matching TRBD2 (6 bases). V gave up 2 bases and J gave up 2 bases, with 17 bases separating them. The CDR3 length is 16 residues. Germline CDR1 reads DFQATT; CDR2 reads SNEGSKA (reference sequence).

The chain joins TRBV7-9 to TRBJ2-3; maybe TRBD2 (7 bases). Trimming took 8 bases from V and 6 from J, leaving 18 bases between them. Germline loops: CDR1 SEHNR, CDR2 FQNEAQ (reference sequence). The CDR3 length is 14 residues. The DNA of the CDR3 is TGTGCCAGCGTGAAGGGGGGGGGAGCGGATACGCAGTATTTT. It is translated as CASVKGGGADTQYF.

This clonotype was seen only a few times. The CDR3 is CAWDPRGPNTGELFF. The CDR3 bases are TGTGCCTGGGATCCCAGGGGACCGAACACCGGGGAGCTGTTTTTT. The J gene is TRBJ2-2, the V gene TRBV30, with D possibly TRBD1 on 6 matching bases. The V end was cut by 5 bases, the J end by 0 bases, with 13 bases between. Germline loops: CDR1 GTSNPN, CDR2 SVGIG (reference sequence). CDR3 length equals 15 residues. Complete variable domain (other parts from reference TRBV30 and TRBJ2-2): SQTIHQWPATLVQPVGSPLSLECTVEGTSNPNLYWYRQAAGRGLQLLFYSVGIGQISSEVPQNLSASRPQDRQFILSSKKLLLSDSGFYLCAWDPRGPNTGELFFGEGSRLTVL.

At least ten counts were recorded for this clonotype. V usage is TRBV20-1 and J usage is TRBJ2-7, with 13 bases fitting TRBD2. J gave up 5 bases and V 6 bases, and 16 bases lay outside the gene matches. This CDR3 region has 17 residues. Germline V lookup: CDR1 DFQATT, CDR2 SNEGSKA (reference sequence). Here the CDR3 reads CSARGGTSGTAGHEQYF. The CDR3 coding sequence is TGCAGTGCCCGGGGGGGGACTAGCGGGACCGCTGGTCACGAGCAGTACTTC.

The V and J genes are TRBV5-6 and TRBJ2-1; TRBD1 matches 7 bases. This CDR3 contains 16 residues. CDR1 and CDR2 from the germline V gene are SGHDT and YYEEEE. J lost 0 bases, V lost 0 bases, and 3 bases had no gene match. The CDR3 region is CASSLAGQSSYNEQFF. CDR3 coding DNA: TGTGCCAGCAGCTTGGCGGGACAGAGCTCCTACAATGAGCAGTTCTTC.

The chain employs TRBV20-1 and TRBJ2-7; 11 bases agree with TRBD1. V was clipped by 2 bases and J by 6 bases; unmatched bases: 6. Germline loops: CDR1 DFQATT, CDR2 SNEGSKA (reference sequence). There are 14 residues in the CDR3. The CDR3 DNA sequence: TGCAGTGCTAGAAAGACCGGGACAGGGGGCGAGCAGTACTTC. Translating gives CSARKTGTGGEQYF.

V and J are TRBV7-8 and TRBJ2-5; tentative D call: TRBD2 (6 bases). The CDR3 contains 16 residues. Germline CDR1 and CDR2: SGHVS and FQNEAQ. V was pared by 1 base and J by 4 bases, with 16 bases between. In DNA, the CDR3 is TGTGCCAGCAGCTTAGGGAGGTCTGGGGGGTTAGAGACCCAGTACTTC. Translating gives CASSLGRSGGLETQYF.

This clonotype was seen repeatedly, ten times or more. The chain joins TRBV30 to TRBJ2-1; TRBD2 matches at 8 bases. V shed 5 bases, J shed 7 bases, and the junction held 19 bases outside the gene matches. From germline, CDR1 is GTSNPN and CDR2 SVGIG (reference sequence). The CDR3 extends over 17 amino acids. CDR3 nucleotides: TGTGCCTGGGGAGTAAACCGTCTAGCGGGCCTCCCAAATGAGCAGTTCTTC. It translates to CAWGVNRLAGLPNEQFF.

This clonotype has a handful of counts. This chain links TRBV6-5 with TRBJ2-7; 9 bases agree with TRBD2. The CDR3 length is 17 residues. Trimming at V came to 0 bases and at J to 1 base, leaving 7 bases not matched to a gene. From germline, CDR1 is MNHEY and CDR2 SVGAGI. CDR3 protein: CASSYSIGLAGSYEQYF. The CDR3 region has the DNA TGTGCCAGCAGTTACTCGATTGGGCTAGCGGGGTCCTACGAGCAGTACTTC.

This clonotype occurred many times. This chain uses TRBV24-1 with TRBJ2-5, with unresolved D. The CDR3 covers 13 residues. Trimming pared 7 bases from V and 5 bases from J, leaving 13 bases between. Germline CDR1 is KGHDR and CDR2 is SFDVKD. DNA of the CDR3: TGTGCCACCAGCGCCCATGGGTCGGAGACCCAGTACTTC. Translation: CATSAHGSETQYF.

The chain is built from TRBV9 and TRBJ2-1; 12 bases are a match to TRBD2. V trimming: 4 bases; J trimming: 4 bases; junction bases outside the gene matches: 6. There are 16 residues in the CDR3. Germline assignment: CDR1 SGDLS and CDR2 YYNGEE. This chain's CDR3 is CASSPKLAGGYNEQFF. Written as DNA, the CDR3 is TGTGCCAGCAGCCCGAAACTAGCGGGAGGATACAATGAGCAGTTCTTC.

The rearrangement joins TRBV20-1 to TRBJ1-2; weak D call: TRBD1 (5 bases). CDR1 is DFQATT, CDR2 SNEGSKA, per germline (reference sequence). V lost 2 bases, J lost 6 bases, and 7 bases lay in between. The CDR3 consists of 11 residues. The CDR3 DNA is TGCAGTGCTAGACAGACAGATGGCTACACCTTC. This gives the protein CSARQTDGYTF.

The chain carries TRBV7-6 and TRBJ2-5; a weak D match, TRBD1 (6 bases). CDR1 is SGHVS, CDR2 FNYEAQ, per germline. The ends were cut back, 1 base at V and 2 bases at J, with 11 bases in the middle. The CDR3 consists of 15 residues. CDR3 DNA sequence: TGTGCCAGCAGCTTAGGCTGGACAGATCAAGAGACCCAGTACTTC. It translates to CASSLGWTDQETQYF.

The rearrangement joins TRBV6-5 to TRBJ2-1; weak D call: TRBD2 (5 bases). This CDR3 spans 14 amino acids. Trimming removed 2 bases from V and 7 bases from J, with 12 bases in between. Germline CDR1 is MNHEY and CDR2 is SVGAGI. The CDR3 DNA is TGTGCCAGCAGTTACCCAGCCTCGGGGAATGAGCAGTTCTTC. This encodes CASSYPASGNEQFF.

This clonotype was observed at least ten times. This chain connects TRBV12-3 or TRBV12-4 to TRBJ2-7, with D perhaps given as TRBD1 or TRBD2 (5 bases each). V was clipped by 3 bases and J by 3 bases, with 12 bases between them. The CDR3 sequence is 14 residues long. The CDR3 protein is CASSLGQGVYEQYF. The CDR3 coding sequence is TGTGCCAGCAGTTTGGGCCAGGGAGTCTACGAGCAGTACTTC.

The table lists this clonotype with a few counts. This chain uses TRBV5-1 with TRBJ2-1; D is unresolved. Germline V gene lookup returns CDR1 SGHRS and CDR2 YFSETQ. The CDR3 is made up of 14 amino acids. V gave up 7 bases and J gave up 3 bases, with 14 bases separating them. The CDR3 region has the DNA TGCGCCAGCCAATCCCTTCAGGACTACAATGAGCAGTTCTTC. It translates to CASQSLQDYNEQFF.

This clonotype was seen a few times. J is TRBJ1-6 and V is TRBV2; no clear D. V dropped 2 bases and J dropped 7 bases, with 9 bases sitting between them. CDR3 length: 14 amino acids. Germline V lookup: CDR1 SNHLY, CDR2 FYNNEI. The CDR3 here is CASSESSLNSPLHF. The DNA of the CDR3 is TGTGCCAGCAGTGAAAGTTCCCTGAATTCACCCCTCCACTTT.

This chain joins TRBV20-1 and TRBJ2-3; 10 bases line up with TRBD1. This CDR3 contains 14 residues. The germline V gene has CDR1 DFQATT and CDR2 SNEGSKA (reference sequence). V dropped 3 bases and J dropped 4; count of bases not matched to a gene: 4. CDR3 in amino acids: CSARPGQGSDTQYF. The DNA of the CDR3 is TGCAGTGCTAGGCCGGGACAGGGGTCAGATACGCAGTATTTT.

CDR3 residues: CSASGGQGAMHNEQFF. The CDR3 region has the DNA TGCAGTGCCAGCGGGGGACAGGGGGCGATGCACAATGAGCAGTTCTTC. The rearrangement links TRBV20-1 to TRBJ2-1; TRBD1 aligns across 12 bases. Germline trimming cut 6 bases from V and 5 bases from J; bases unmatched to any gene: 11. This CDR3 is 16 amino acids long. Per the germline V gene, CDR1 is DFQATT and CDR2 is SNEGSKA (reference sequence).

The J gene is TRBJ2-2, the V gene TRBV2, with D uncertain. The V end was cut by 6 bases, the J end by 1 base, with 9 bases between. The CDR3 has 14 amino acids. Germline CDR1 and CDR2: SNHLY and FYNNEI. The CDR3 reads CASRELVNTGELFF. The DNA for the CDR3 is TGTGCCAGCAGGGAACTGGTGAACACCGGGGAGCTGTTTTTT.